The 23 T cell receptor beta chains below were found in one sample sequenced in a study of Graves' ophthalmopathy and Graves' hyperthyroidism. Scientists amplified the TCR beta CDR3 regions from RNA transcripts. HTBI primers primed a first-round RT-PCR, and a second-round multiplex PCR followed. TCRdb reprocessed the multiplex PCR reads with MiXCR, giving one entry per CDR3 protein. Of around 470,000 distinct CDR3 sequences detected, 13% to 15% appear once; the ten largest clones hold more than 8.5%. Sequenced: blood. The receptors were sampled from a woman aged 25 to 45 with Graves' ophthalmopathy.

This clonotype was seen many times. The J gene is TRBJ2-7, the V gene TRBV29-1; 9 nucleotides agree with TRBD1. V lost 3 bases to trimming and J lost 3 bases; unmatched junction nucleotides: 6. The CDR3 is 14 amino acids. Germline CDR1 SQVTM, CDR2 ANQGSEA. CDR3 in DNA: TGCAGCGTTGAGGGTACAGGGGGCAACTACGAGCAGTACTTC. Translating gives CSVEGTGGNYEQYF.

This clonotype was observed many times. The chain links TRBV24-1 to TRBJ2-5; 10 bases line up with TRBD2. The trim removed 2 bases at V and 1 base at J, leaving 6 bases unmatched. CDR3 size: 17 residues. Per germline, CDR1 KGHDR and CDR2 SFDVKD. Written as DNA, the CDR3 is TGTGCCACCAGTGATTGGTCTAGCGGGAGAGTCCAAGAGACCCAGTACTTC. Translating it yields CATSDWSSGRVQETQYF.

This clonotype was picked up many times. The V gene is TRBV27, the J gene TRBJ2-2, with 12 bases that match TRBD1. The junction had 8 bases not matched to a gene; V was cut back by 4 bases and J by 5 bases. CDR1 and CDR2 from the germline V gene are MNHEY and SMNVEV (reference sequence). The CDR3 totals 17 residues. CDR3 loop: CASSSTGTGGLTGELFF. As DNA, the CDR3 is TGTGCCAGCAGTTCAACCGGGACAGGGGGCTTAACCGGGGAGCTGTTTTTT.

This clonotype was picked up many times. The chain recombines TRBV6-4 with TRBJ2-3, with 16 bases fitting TRBD2. V shed 5 bases and J 2 bases; nucleotides not matched to a gene: 7. The CDR3 contains 18 residues. From germline, CDR1 is MRHNA and CDR2 SNTAGT. The CDR3 sequence: CASSLGTSGGGYTDTQYF. DNA for the CDR3: TGTGCCAGCAGTCTGGGGACTAGCGGGGGGGGATACACAGATACGCAGTATTTT.

This clonotype was counted only a few times. This chain joins TRBV3-1 and TRBJ2-7, with D maybe TRBD1 (6 bases). CDR1 is LGHDT, CDR2 YNNKEL, per germline (reference sequence). The CDR3 loop spans 16 amino acids. Trimming shortened V by 3 bases and J by 3 bases, and 18 bases separated the two germline ends. CDR3 protein: CASSQKEAGVHYEQYF. CDR3 DNA: TGTGCCAGCAGCCAGAAAGAGGCAGGGGTACACTACGAGCAGTACTTC.

This clonotype has ten or more counts. The chain has TRBV19 and TRBJ2-7; weak D call: TRBD1 (6 bases). This CDR3 has 16 residues. Germline-derived CDR1 and CDR2 are LNHDA and SQIVND (reference sequence). The V gene lost 5 bases and the J gene lost 0 bases, with 17 bases spanning the gap. CDR3 nucleotide sequence: TGTGCCAGTAGTTGGGTCCTAGGGGACAACTCCTACGAGCAGTACTTC. Amino acid sequence: CASSWVLGDNSYEQYF. Based on the CDR3 plus reference TRBV19 and TRBJ2-7, the full variable domain is DGGITQSPKYLFRKEGQNVTLSCEQNLNHDAMYWYRQDPGQGLRLIYYSQIVNDFQKGDIAEGYSVSREKKESFPLTVTSAQKNPTAFYLCASSWVLGDNSYEQYFGPGTRLTVT.

In this sample, this clonotype turned up many times. The chain is built from TRBV10-3 and TRBJ1-2; D remains ambiguous. The germline gives CDR1 ENHRY, CDR2 SYGVKD. V was cut by 3 bases and J by 8 bases, with 13 bases left in between. The length of the CDR3 is 13 residues. CDR3 residues: CAISDLSRGGYTF. In DNA form, the CDR3 reads TGTGCCATCAGTGATCTCTCCCGGGGAGGCTACACCTTC.

The sample holds many counts of this clonotype. The chain couples TRBV28 to TRBJ1-5; D is unresolved. V gave up 5 bases and J gave up 0 bases, with 8 bases separating them. The CDR3 is 14 amino acids. Germline V gene sequence: CDR1 MDHEN, CDR2 SYDVKM. The CDR3 DNA is TGTGCCAGCAGTAGTAAATATAGCAATCAGCCCCAGCATTTT. Translated: CASSSKYSNQPQHF.

This clonotype occurred many times. This chain joins TRBV6-1 and TRBJ1-2, with 9 positions matching TRBD1. J gave up 5 bases and V 5 bases, and 6 bases lay outside the gene matches. Germline loops: CDR1 MNHNS, CDR2 SASEGT. The CDR3 contains 14 residues. The CDR3 sequence is CASSLRDRDYGYTF. CDR3 DNA: TGTGCCAGCAGTCTCCGGGACAGGGATTATGGCTACACCTTC.

This chain uses TRBV4-2 with TRBJ2-5; 12 bases align to TRBD2. The V gene end was trimmed by 0 bases and the J gene end by 4 bases; junction bases not matched to a gene: 9. Per the germline V gene, CDR1 is LGHNA and CDR2 is YNFKEQ. There are 18 residues in the CDR3. The CDR3 nucleotides are TGTGCCAGCAGCCAAGACCCTAGCGGGAGGGCCATTAGAGAGACCCAGTACTTC. Translated, it gives CASSQDPSGRAIRETQYF.

The chain uses TRBV20-1 and TRBJ1-6; D is uncertain. The CDR3 length is 12 residues. Germline V CDR1 and CDR2: DFQATT, SNEGSKA (reference sequence). V lost 6 bases and J lost 7, with 10 bases in between. The CDR3 DNA sequence: TGCAGTGCCTTCGACCGGAATTCACCCCTCCACTTT. Amino acid sequence: CSAFDRNSPLHF.

This clonotype has a count of ten or more. The V and J genes are TRBV29-1 and TRBJ1-5; TRBD1 might be the D (5 bases). From germline, CDR1 is SQVTM and CDR2 ANQGSEA. V lost 4 bases and J lost 0, with 10 bases in between. The CDR3 is 14 amino acids. CDR3 sequence (DNA): TGCAGCGTTGGGGGGACCGATAGCAATCAGCCCCAGCATTTT. It translates to CSVGGTDSNQPQHF.

This clonotype came up many times. CDR3 loop: CASSPADIYGYTF. CDR3 bases: TGTGCCAGCAGTCCCGCGGACATCTATGGCTACACCTTC. This chain links TRBV12-3 or TRBV12-4 with TRBJ1-2, with D possibly TRBD1 on 5 matching bases. The V end lost 5 bases, the J end lost 4 bases, and 11 bases lay between the germline ends. The CDR3 totals 13 residues.

The table lists this clonotype with a few counts. Germline and junction disagree at one end, which may indicate a read error. The rearrangement uses TRBV28 and TRBJ2-1, with TRBD2 as a possible D gene (6 bases). Germline V gives CDR1 MDHEN, CDR2 SYDVKM. The CDR3 runs 14 residues. The CDR3 DNA is TGTGCCAGCAGTCCTCTGACTAGAACCAATGAGAAGTTCTTC. Amino acids: CASSPLTRTNEKFF.

This clonotype was detected a few times. V and J are TRBV20-1 and TRBJ1-5, with a tentative D call TRBD1 (6 bases). Between the trimmed V and J ends, which lost 3 bases and 5 bases, there was a span of 14 bases. The CDR3 totals 14 residues. CDR1 is DFQATT, CDR2 SNEGSKA, per germline (reference sequence). The CDR3: CSARIAGADQPQHF. CDR3 DNA: TGCAGTGCTAGGATTGCAGGGGCGGATCAGCCCCAGCATTTT.

Notes on this clonotype: This may be a read error, as it is one base from a much larger clone. The CDR3 nucleotides are TGCAGCGTCTACTTTGGTGGGGGCTACTCCTTC. It is translated as CSVYFGGGYSF. The chain links TRBV29-1 to TRBJ1-2, with D tentatively TRBD1 (6 bases). The CDR3 totals 11 residues. Germline V gives CDR1 SQVTM, CDR2 ANQGSEA.

At least ten counts were recorded for this clonotype. The V and J genes are TRBV12-3 or TRBV12-4 and TRBJ2-5; D is unclear. The V end lost 6 bases, the J end lost 2 bases, and 10 bases lay between the germline ends. The CDR3 covers 13 residues. The CDR3 coding sequence is TGTGCCAGCAGCCCGCCCTTACAAGAGACCCAGTACTTC. Translated: CASSPPLQETQYF.

The table lists this clonotype with many counts. Written as DNA, the CDR3 is TGCGCCAGCAGCCAAGAAGAGTCGACAGGAGCATGGGAAGAGACCCAGTACTTC. This codes for CASSQEESTGAWEETQYF. The V gene is TRBV4-1, the J gene TRBJ2-5; D is perhaps TRBD1 (6 bases). With 0 bases removed from V and 3 bases from J, the gap between germline ends came to 20 bases. Germline V lookup: CDR1 MGHRA, CDR2 YSYEKL. CDR3 length: 18 residues.

This clonotype was seen ten or more times. This chain joins TRBV29-1 and TRBJ2-7, with D possibly matching TRBD2 (5 bases). CDR3 length equals 15 residues. In germline, CDR1 is SQVTM, CDR2 ANQGSEA. The V end lost 0 bases, the J end lost 6 bases, and 18 bases lay between the germline ends. CDR3 DNA sequence: TGCAGCGTTGAAGATCGTGAGGGTACGATGTTCGAGCAGTACTTC. It specifies CSVEDREGTMFEQYF.

This clonotype was picked up many times. The chain couples TRBV6-5 to TRBJ2-5; TRBD2 aligns across 8 bases. J gave up 5 bases and V 4 bases, and 6 bases lay outside the gene matches. Germline V gives CDR1 MNHEY, CDR2 SVGAGI. The length of the CDR3 is 14 residues. DNA of the CDR3: TGTGCCAGCAGTTTTAGCGGGACTTCGGAGACCCAGTACTTC. It codes for CASSFSGTSETQYF.

Many counts were recorded for this clonotype. The chain employs TRBV6-2 or TRBV6-3 and TRBJ2-5; D gene uncertain. Germline CDR1 MNHEY, CDR2 SVGEGT. Trimming left V 6 bases short and J 5 bases short, with 16 bases between. The CDR3 extends over 14 amino acids. Written as DNA, the CDR3 is TGTGCCAGCAGCCACCCCCACCGGCCGGAGACCCAGTACTTC. Protein sequence: CASSHPHRPETQYF.

This clonotype was counted at least ten times. V gene TRBV12-3 or TRBV12-4 combines with J gene TRBJ1-1, with 10 bases identical to TRBD1. With V trimmed by 6 bases and J by 4 bases, 5 bases remained unmatched. This CDR3 comprises 14 residues. This chain's CDR3 is CASRNGQGGTEAFF. In nucleotides, the CDR3 is TGTGCCAGCAGAAACGGACAGGGGGGCACTGAAGCTTTCTTT.

This clonotype showed up many times. J is TRBJ2-5 and V is TRBV2; D is ambiguous. V shed 6 bases and J shed 1 base, with 9 bases lying between them. CDR3 length: 13 amino acids. From germline, CDR1 is SNHLY and CDR2 FYNNEI. The DNA of the CDR3 is TGTGCCAGCAGACGGACCTTCCAAGAGACCCAGTACTTC. Protein product: CASRRTFQETQYF.